The next 24 T cell receptor beta chains were all read from a single sample in a study of blood T cell repertoires in COVID-19. Clones were sequenced by immunoSEQ multiplex PCR, and TCRdb holds only the in-frame ones, with some missing. The sample lists about 110,000 clones; approximately 90% were seen once. Sequencing used peripheral blood. The receptor set was obtained from a human donor in a cohort sampled during active COVID-19.

The chain employs TRBV5-4 and TRBJ2-3; 10 nucleotides match TRBD2. Germline V gene lookup returns CDR1 SGHNT and CDR2 YYREEE (reference sequence). J was trimmed by 2 bases and V by 4 bases; bases with no gene match: 7. CDR3 length: 16 residues. The CDR3 sequence is CASSERTSGSTDTQYF. CDR3 nucleotide sequence: TGTGCCAGCAGCGAGCGGACTAGCGGTTCCACAGATACGCAGTATTTT.

This chain connects TRBV7-9 to TRBJ2-5; 11 bases are shared with TRBD2. The germline gives CDR1 SEHNR, CDR2 FQNEAQ (reference sequence). V lost 5 bases, J lost 2 bases, and 7 bases stayed unmatched. The CDR3 runs to 16 residues. The CDR3 loop reads CASSPYGTSGQETQYF. The CDR3 nucleotides read TGTGCCAGCAGCCCGTACGGGACTAGCGGACAAGAGACCCAGTACTTC.

The chain links TRBV27 to TRBJ2-3; TRBD1 matches at 7 bases. This CDR3 spans 16 amino acids. Trimming cost V 4 bases and J 3 bases; bases outside gene matches: 10. From germline, CDR1 is MNHEY and CDR2 SMNVEV (reference sequence). DNA of the CDR3: TGTGCCAGCAGTTACATTACAGGGGTTCGGACAGATACGCAGTATTTT. This codes for CASSYITGVRTDTQYF.

The CDR3 loop reads CASSLAAAGTGELFF. In DNA, the CDR3 is TGTGCCAGCAGTTTGGCTGCCGCGGGCACCGGGGAGCTGTTTTTT. The chain combines TRBV28 with TRBJ2-2; weak D call: TRBD2 (5 bases). The V and J ends lost 3 bases and 4 bases respectively, with 12 bases between them. Germline values: CDR1 MDHEN, CDR2 SYDVKM. The CDR3 has 15 amino acids. The variable domain in full, completed from reference TRBV28 and TRBJ2-2, reads DVKVTQSSRYLVKRTGEKVFLECVQDMDHENMFWYRQDPGLGLRLIYFSYDVKMKEKGDIPEGYSVSREKKERFSLILESASTNQTSMYLCASSLAAAGTGELFFGEGSRLTVL.

This clone appeared a few times. This chain links TRBV3-1 (or the pseudogene TRBV3-2) with TRBJ1-2; the match to TRBD1 covers 7 bases. Germline V CDR1 and CDR2: LGHDT, YNNKEL (reference sequence). CDR3 size: 13 residues. The V gene end was trimmed by 6 bases and the J gene end by 5 bases; junction bases not matched to a gene: 6. CDR3 DNA: TGTGCCAGCAGTCCGACAGGGTATTATGGCTACACCTTC. Translated, it gives CASSPTGYYGYTF.

The J gene is TRBJ1-4, the V gene TRBV6-5, with D maybe TRBD1 (5 bases). CDR3 length: 15 residues. Germline-derived CDR1 and CDR2 are MNHEY and SVGAGI. Trimming removed 7 bases from V and 8 bases from J, with 20 bases in between. For the CDR3, the DNA is TGTGCCAGCAAAAAAAACCCCGAAAAGGGGGAAAAACTGTTTTTT. Amino acid sequence: CASKKNPEKGEKLFF.

The genes are TRBV7-3 and TRBJ1-6; D is uncertain. Germline CDR1 SGHTA, CDR2 FQGTGA. There are 13 residues in the CDR3. V was cut by 4 bases and J by 7 bases, with 8 bases left in between. CDR3 region: CASSWRGNSPLHF. The CDR3 coding sequence is TGTGCCAGCAGCTGGCGGGGAAATTCACCCCTCCACTTT.

The CDR3 is CASSQDPGTGELFF. CDR3 sequence (DNA): TGCGCCAGCAGCCAAGATCCGGGCACCGGGGAGCTGTTTTTT. This rearrangement joins TRBV4-3 to TRBJ2-2; D gene uncertain. Trimming took off 0 bases at V and 4 bases at J, with 6 bases between the two ends. Germline V gene lookup returns CDR1 LGHNA and CDR2 YSLEER. The CDR3 is 14 residues long.

The genes are TRBV9 and TRBJ2-7; tentatively, D is TRBD1 (6 bases). CDR1 and CDR2 from the germline V gene are SGDLS and YYNGEE. With 4 bases removed from V and 4 bases from J, the gap between germline ends came to 9 bases. CDR3 length: 12 amino acids. The CDR3 nucleotides are TGTGCCAGCAGCCCAAGGGGGTACGAGCAGTACTTC. Amino acid sequence: CASSPRGYEQYF.

This chain links TRBV27 with TRBJ2-3; 7 bases map to TRBD2. Trimming cost V 3 bases and J 7 bases; bases outside gene matches: 4. This CDR3 is 13 amino acids long. Germline CDR1 reads MNHEY; CDR2 reads SMNVEV (reference sequence). This CDR3 reads CASSFTSDYTQYF. CDR3 nucleotides: TGTGCCAGCAGTTTTACTAGCGATTATACGCAGTATTTT.

This chain uses TRBV5-6 with TRBJ2-6, with 8 nucleotides matching TRBD1. The CDR3 totals 18 residues. CDR1 and CDR2 (germline): SGHDT, YYEEEE. V gave up 2 bases and J gave up 0 bases; unmatched junction bases: 7. The CDR3 protein is CASSLRRTGTSGANVLTF. DNA for the CDR3: TGTGCCAGCAGCTTACGCCGGACAGGGACCTCTGGGGCCAACGTCCTGACTTTC.

With regard to this clone: The junction does not match germline at one end; this may be a read error. J is TRBJ2-1 and V is TRBV27, with D possibly matching TRBD2 (6 bases). Germline CDR1 is MNHEY and CDR2 is SMNVEV (reference sequence). This CDR3 region has 12 residues. The CDR3 DNA reads as TGTGCCAGCAGTTTTCGGGGGAATGGGCAGTTCTTC. Translation: CASSFRGNGQFF.

V usage is TRBV10-2 and J usage is TRBJ1-1, with D hard to call. Germline V gene data show CDR1 as WSHSY and CDR2 as SAAADI. Trimming pared 5 bases from V and 3 bases from J, leaving 7 bases between. The CDR3 length is 12 residues. This CDR3 is CASSYGDTEAFF. In DNA form, the CDR3 reads TGCGCCAGCAGTTACGGGGACACTGAAGCTTTCTTT.

A single count supports this clone. The chain couples TRBV6-5 to TRBJ2-1; 8 nucleotides match TRBD2. With V trimmed by 7 bases and J by 4 bases, 9 bases remained unmatched. The CDR3 is 15 residues long. The germline gives CDR1 MNHEY, CDR2 SVGAGI. CDR3 nucleotide sequence: TGTGCCAGCAATAGTCGGGGGGGCCTATACAATGAGCAGTTCTTC. Protein: CASNSRGGLYNEQFF.

The chain links TRBV3-1 (or the pseudogene TRBV3-2) to TRBJ2-2; the D is unclear. Germline values: CDR1 LGHDT, CDR2 YNNKEL (reference sequence). The V end was cut by 1 base, the J end by 7 bases, with 13 bases between. This CDR3 is 15 amino acids long. The CDR3 region has the DNA TGTGCCAGCAGCCAAGGGCTAGTGGGTTTCGGGGAGCTGTTTTTT. It yields the protein CASSQGLVGFGELFF.

The rearrangement links TRBV6-6 to TRBJ1-3; D not certain. This CDR3 has 15 residues. Germline CDR1 reads MNHNY; CDR2 reads SVGAGI (reference sequence). Trimming took off 0 bases at V and 4 bases at J, with 10 bases between the two ends. The CDR3 is CASSYSSDIGNTIYF. The CDR3 region has the DNA TGTGCCAGCAGTTACTCGTCAGACATCGGAAACACCATATATTTT.

This sequence joins TRBV9 and TRBJ2-7; 13 bases are shared with TRBD2. Germline-derived CDR1 and CDR2 are SGDLS and YYNGEE. CDR3 length: 14 amino acids. With V trimmed by 0 bases and J by 10 bases, 4 bases remained unmatched. CDR3 amino acids: CASSVGTSGRVQYF. The CDR3 DNA is TGTGCCAGCAGCGTAGGAACTAGCGGGAGGGTACAGTACTTC.

The chain carries TRBV10-2 and TRBJ2-7, with 10 nucleotides matching TRBD1. This CDR3 contains 15 residues. V shed 6 bases, J shed 4 bases, and the junction held 9 bases outside the gene matches. Germline CDR1 and CDR2: WSHSY and SAAADI. The CDR3 spells CASRRRQGADYEQYF. The CDR3 nucleotides are TGCGCCAGCAGGCGGAGACAGGGGGCAGATTACGAGCAGTACTTC.

The chain joins TRBV7-9 to TRBJ2-4, with unresolved D. Germline V gives CDR1 SEHNR, CDR2 FQNEAQ (reference sequence). V was cut by 5 bases and J by 0 bases, with 5 bases left in between. CDR3 length: 13 amino acids. The CDR3 sequence is CASSPVAKNIQYF. The CDR3 coding sequence is TGTGCCAGCAGCCCCGTAGCCAAAAACATTCAGTACTTC.

V is TRBV25-1 and J is TRBJ2-7; the match to TRBD1 covers 8 bases. Trimming removed 2 bases from V and 2 bases from J; junction bases left unmatched: 5. The CDR3 is made up of 15 amino acids. In germline, CDR1 is MGHDK, CDR2 SYGVNS. This CDR3 reads CASSELGTGTYEQYF. The CDR3 region has the DNA TGTGCCAGCAGTGAACTTGGGACAGGTACCTACGAGCAGTACTTC.

V usage is TRBV28 and J usage is TRBJ2-7; 9 nucleotides line up with TRBD1. Germline CDR1 is MDHEN and CDR2 is SYDVKM. Germline trimming cut 6 bases from V and 5 bases from J; bases unmatched to any gene: 11. The CDR3 is made up of 15 amino acids. The CDR3 here is CASSLIGTGLDEQYF. The CDR3 bases are TGTGCCAGCAGCCTAATTGGGACAGGGCTCGACGAGCAGTACTTC.

This rearrangement joins TRBV27 to TRBJ1-3; TRBD1 aligns across 9 bases. V dropped 5 bases and J dropped 1; count of bases not matched to a gene: 6. The CDR3 runs 16 residues. CDR1 and CDR2 (germline): MNHEY, SMNVEV (reference sequence). In DNA, the CDR3 is TGTGCCAGCAGTAATACAGGGGGCGCATCTGGAAACACCATATATTTT. Its protein product is CASSNTGGASGNTIYF.

The rearrangement uses TRBV19 and TRBJ1-3; a possible D gene is TRBD1 (6 bases). The CDR3 sequence is 16 residues long. V was cut by 3 bases and J by 0 bases, with 12 bases left in between. CDR1 LNHDA and CDR2 SQIVND come from the germline V gene (reference sequence). Here the CDR3 reads CASSIRGWDSGNTIYF. CDR3 nucleotide sequence: TGTGCCAGTAGTATCAGGGGTTGGGACTCTGGAAACACCATATATTTT.

V and J are TRBV7-3 and TRBJ2-3, with TRBD2 matching 15 bases. V lost 5 bases, J lost 11 bases, and 5 bases stayed unmatched. Germline V CDR1 and CDR2: SGHTA, FQGTGA. The CDR3 consists of 14 residues. The CDR3 loop is CASSLGTSGRWQYF. In DNA form, the CDR3 reads TGTGCCAGCAGCCTCGGGACTAGCGGGAGGTGGCAGTATTTT.